The clone carrying this T cell receptor beta chain was observed once. Its antigen is still unknown. This record belongs to a study of CD4+ T cells in melanoma. Overall study results and limits: A reported correlation linked neoantigen-specific CD4+ T cells to CD8+, macrophage and B cell function. Diverse differentiation states were reported for melanoma neoantigen-specific CD4+ T cells.

Repertoires were generated with immunoSEQ multiplex PCR, while TCRdb's copy carries only in-frame clones and drops some. The sample has around 110,000 clones; around 92% are singletons. V lost 3 bases and J 14 bases, leaving 18 bases between the germline ends. This CDR3 is 13 amino acids long. CDR1 is SGHTA, CDR2 FQGNSA, per germline. The V call is TRBV7-2, the J call TRBJ2-3; D remains ambiguous. The TCR was taken from a human donor with melanoma. The material sequenced was peripheral blood. CDR3 nucleotide sequence: TGTGCCAGCAGCTTTGGGGATCAGCGCTCGCCGTATTTT. Its protein is CASSFGDQRSPYF.